This T cell receptor beta chain was obtained from a study of T-cell reconstitution after alpha-beta-depleted transplantation in children. There are 12 residues in the CDR3. Per the germline V gene, CDR1 is SNHLY and CDR2 is FYNNEI. The V end was cut by 7 bases, the J end by 1 base, with 8 bases between. Study conclusions and caveats: From newly produced T cells came most of the T-cell counts and diversity one year after transplant.

This clonotype was counted ten times or more. Its target is unknown. Unique molecular identifiers were used to barcode this TCRbeta library. Via MiXCR, TCRdb re-called the PCR reads, giving one row per CDR3 protein. The table shows 280,000 or so distinct CDR3 sequences, with approximately 10% occurring only once. This TCR was sampled from a male patient aged 2 to 10 who had a stem cell transplant for chronic granulomatous disease, so the T cells may come from the graft donor. The J gene is TRBJ2-7, the V gene TRBV2, with no clear D. The source was peripheral blood, collected 180 days after TCRalphabeta/CD19-depleted stem cell transplant. CDR3 sequence (DNA): TGTGCCAGCACCCGGGCTTCCTACGAGCAGTACTTC. This gives the protein CASTRASYEQYF.